A single sample is the source of the 30 T cell receptor beta chains below, sequenced in a study of T-cell memory formation after mild COVID-19. TCRdb re-analysed the 5' RACE reads in MiXCR, keeping a single row per CDR3 protein. The sample consists of over 60,000 distinct CDR3 sequences, roughly a sixth of them appearing once. The sequencing input was PBMCs or a T cell subset sorted from them (not recorded which). The origin of the receptors is an adult woman who had mild COVID-19 (a few samples of this study predate the infection). Cell type and time point are not known.

CDR3 bases: TGTGCCAGCAGCTTAGGTTGGAACAATGAGCAGTTCTTC. Protein product: CASSLGWNNEQFF. The genes are TRBV7-3 and TRBJ2-1; no reliable D call. Per germline, CDR1 SGHTA and CDR2 FQGTGA. V lost 2 bases, J lost 5 bases, and 7 bases lay in between. The CDR3 has 13 amino acids. Using reference TRBV7-3 and TRBJ2-1 for the parts outside the CDR3, the full variable domain is GAGVSQTPSNKVTEKGKYVELRCDPISGHTALYWYRQSLGQGPEFLIYFQGTGAADDSGLPNDRFFAVRPEGSVSTLKIQRTERGDSAVYLCASSLGWNNEQFFGPGTRLTVL.

The chain recombines TRBV7-2 with TRBJ2-1; 12 bases align to TRBD2. V gave up 10 bases and J gave up 0 bases; unmatched junction bases: 10. The CDR3 runs 17 residues. Per germline, CDR1 SGHTA and CDR2 FQGNSA. CDR3 DNA sequence: TGTGCCACTTCCGGGACTAGCGGGTTCTCCTCCTACAATGAGCAGTTCTTC. Translated, it gives CATSGTSGFSSYNEQFF.

This clonotype appeared many times. The J gene is TRBJ2-1, the V gene TRBV3-1; D call uncertain. The V gene lost 4 bases and the J gene lost 4 bases, with 14 bases spanning the gap. The CDR3 loop spans 15 amino acids. Germline V gene lookup returns CDR1 LGHDT and CDR2 YNNKEL (reference sequence). CDR3 loop: CASSPLGAWYNEQFF. In nucleotides, the CDR3 is TGTGCCAGCAGCCCCCTTGGTGCTTGGTACAATGAGCAGTTCTTC.

In DNA form, the CDR3 reads TGTGCCAGCAGCTTGGTATACGGGGGCCCCCAAGAGACCCAGTACTTC. Protein product: CASSLVYGGPQETQYF. The chain uses TRBV7-9 and TRBJ2-5, with D perhaps TRBD1 or TRBD2 (6 bases each). The ends were cut back, 3 bases at V and 1 base at J, with 15 bases in the middle. Germline CDR1 SEHNR, CDR2 FQNEAQ (reference sequence). This CDR3 has 16 amino acids.

This clonotype has at least ten counts. The chain uses TRBV5-6 and TRBJ1-2; TRBD1 might be the D (5 bases). From germline, CDR1 is SGHDT and CDR2 YYEEEE. Trimming removed 5 bases from V and 3 bases from J, with 14 bases in between. The CDR3 is 14 amino acids. CDR3 amino acids: CASRPPGRHYGYTF. CDR3 in DNA: TGTGCCAGCAGACCCCCGGGACGCCACTATGGCTACACCTTC. Variable domain in full (rest from reference TRBV5-6 and TRBJ1-2): DAGVTQSPTHLIKTRGQQVTLRCSPKSGHDTVSWYQQALGQGPQFIFQYYEEEERQRGNFPDRFSGHQFPNYSSELNVNALLLGDSALYLCASRPPGRHYGYTFGSGTRLTVV.

This clonotype appeared a few times. This chain links TRBV6-5 with TRBJ1-1; D gene uncertain. The V gene's germline CDR1 is MNHEY and CDR2 SVGAGI. The CDR3 is made up of 13 amino acids. Deletions cut 1 base from V and 1 base from J, with 4 bases between. CDR3: CASSYYGNTEAFF. CDR3 sequence (DNA): TGTGCCAGCAGTTACTATGGGAACACTGAAGCTTTCTTT.

This rearrangement joins TRBV27 to TRBJ2-4; the match to TRBD1 covers 10 bases. Germline loops: CDR1 MNHEY, CDR2 SMNVEV (reference sequence). Trimming cost V 4 bases and J 13 bases; bases outside gene matches: 10. The CDR3 covers 14 residues. The CDR3 region is CASSSTGGASNQYF. CDR3 nucleotide sequence: TGTGCCAGCAGTTCGACAGGGGGCGCGTCTAACCAGTACTTC.

The sample holds a few counts of this clonotype. The chain has TRBV7-9 and TRBJ2-1; TRBD2 matches 16 bases. Germline CDR1 reads SEHNR; CDR2 reads FQNEAQ (reference sequence). The CDR3 runs to 15 residues. The trim removed 5 bases at V and 8 bases at J, leaving 3 bases unmatched. CDR3 region: CASSTGTSGRDEQFF. The DNA for the CDR3 is TGTGCCAGCAGCACCGGGACTAGCGGGAGGGATGAGCAGTTCTTC.

The chain has TRBV7-8 and TRBJ2-3; D not resolved. Between the trimmed V and J ends, which lost 1 base and 2 bases, there was a span of 16 bases. CDR1 is SGHVS, CDR2 FQNEAQ, per germline. CDR3 length: 17 residues. This chain's CDR3 is CASSLVRIGLSTDTQYF. The CDR3 region has the DNA TGTGCCAGCAGCTTAGTTAGAATTGGGCTCTCCACAGATACGCAGTATTTT.

This clonotype was seen a few times. The rearrangement uses TRBV24-1 and TRBJ2-1; TRBD2 is a possible D gene (6 bases). The germline gives CDR1 KGHDR, CDR2 SFDVKD. V was pared by 2 bases and J by 6 bases, with 10 bases between. There are 14 residues in the CDR3. In nucleotides, the CDR3 is TGTGCCACCAGTGATTGGGGGGATCTCAATGAGCAGTTCTTC. Encoded protein: CATSDWGDLNEQFF.

The rearrangement uses TRBV4-2 and TRBJ2-2; D uncertain. CDR3 size: 14 residues. Looked up from germline, CDR1 is LGHNA and CDR2 is YNFKEQ. V lost 0 bases, J lost 5 bases, and 7 bases lay in between. The CDR3: CASSQEGKTGELFF. The CDR3 bases are TGTGCCAGCAGCCAAGAGGGCAAAACCGGGGAGCTGTTTTTT.

The chain is built from TRBV24-1 and TRBJ1-2; 9 bases match TRBD1. Losses at the gene ends were 4 bases for V and 6 bases for J; bases not matched to a gene: 5. Germline V gene lookup returns CDR1 KGHDR and CDR2 SFDVKD. The CDR3 has 14 amino acids. This CDR3 is CATSERTGADGYTF. As DNA, the CDR3 is TGTGCCACCAGTGAAAGGACAGGGGCGGATGGCTACACCTTC.

The chain employs TRBV6-5 and TRBJ2-7; D is perhaps TRBD1 (5 bases). CDR1 and CDR2 from the germline V gene are MNHEY and SVGAGI. The V gene lost 6 bases and the J gene lost 4 bases, with 10 bases spanning the gap. The CDR3 spans 12 residues. CDR3 loop: CASSSTGYEQYF. The DNA of the CDR3 is TGTGCCAGCAGCTCTACAGGTTACGAGCAGTACTTC.

In this sample, this clonotype turned up a few times. V usage is TRBV4-2 and J usage is TRBJ2-7, with 8 bases aligning to TRBD1. CDR1 is LGHNA, CDR2 YNFKEQ, per germline. The CDR3 sequence is 15 residues long. V gave up 4 bases and J gave up 1 base; unmatched junction bases: 6. The CDR3 nucleotides read TGTGCCAGCAGCCCGGACAGGGCGCCGTCCTACGAGCAGTACTTC. Translation gives CASSPDRAPSYEQYF.

Comments on this clonotype: The junction departs from the called germline gene at one end, perhaps through a read error. The rearrangement joins TRBV7-6 to TRBJ2-5, with 9 bases that match TRBD2. Germline V gene lookup returns CDR1 SGHVS and CDR2 FNYEAQ. This CDR3 region has 14 residues. CDR3 loop: CASRTAGGQETQNF. CDR3 in DNA: TGTGCCAGCAGGACAGCGGGGGGCCAAGAGACCCAGAACTTC.

This clonotype has more than one count but fewer than ten. The chain uses TRBV7-6 and TRBJ2-1, with 7 bases that match TRBD1. This CDR3 contains 19 residues. CDR1 is SGHVS, CDR2 FNYEAQ, per germline. V shed 2 bases, J shed 0 bases, and the junction held 13 bases outside the gene matches. In nucleotides, the CDR3 is TGTGCCAGCAGCTTACGGTACCTCACAGGGGCTAACTCCTACAATGAGCAGTTCTTC. Protein sequence: CASSLRYLTGANSYNEQFF.

This chain connects TRBV9 to TRBJ2-7, with D possibly TRBD1 on 6 matching bases. With 0 bases removed from V and 7 bases from J, the gap between germline ends came to 14 bases. The CDR3 sequence is 14 residues long. Germline CDR1 is SGDLS and CDR2 is YYNGEE. Written as DNA, the CDR3 is TGTGCCAGCAGCGTAGCAGACCTGGGACAAGAGCAGTACTTC. This codes for CASSVADLGQEQYF.

The chain uses TRBV3-1 and TRBJ2-5; 9 bases map to TRBD2. Germline V gene sequence: CDR1 LGHDT, CDR2 YNNKEL (reference sequence). CDR3 length equals 14 residues. Unmatched junction bases numbered 4, after V lost 4 bases and J lost 4 bases. This CDR3 reads CASSPRAGGETQYF. Written as DNA, the CDR3 is TGTGCCAGCAGCCCGCGAGCGGGAGGAGAGACCCAGTACTTC.

This clonotype turned up a few times. The chain uses TRBV7-9 and TRBJ2-2; D is uncertain. Germline-derived CDR1 and CDR2 are SEHNR and FQNEAQ (reference sequence). CDR3 length: 14 amino acids. Deletions cut 4 bases from V and 7 bases from J, with 13 bases between. The CDR3 bases are TGTGCCAGCAGCTCTCCGGGCGCGGACGGGGAGCTGTTTTTT. Translating gives CASSSPGADGELFF.

This clonotype has just a few counts. The chain recombines TRBV9 with TRBJ2-3; TRBD2 is a possible D gene (5 bases). V lost 0 bases and J 6 bases, leaving 11 bases between the germline ends. Germline loops: CDR1 SGDLS, CDR2 YYNGEE. The CDR3 loop spans 14 amino acids. The CDR3 bases are TGTGCCAGCAGCGTAGCGGATGGGGAGGATACGCAGTATTTT. As protein: CASSVADGEDTQYF. The variable domain in full, completed from reference TRBV9 and TRBJ2-3, reads DSGVTQTPKHLITATGQRVTLRCSPRSGDLSVYWYQQSLDQGLQFLIQYYNGEERAKGNILERFSAQQFPDLHSELNLSSLELGDSALYFCASSVADGEDTQYFGPGTRLTVL.

The CDR3 DNA follows: TGTGCCACCAGTGATATAGCGGGCGAGCAGTTCTTC. Translating it yields CATSDIAGEQFF. The chain uses TRBV24-1 and TRBJ2-1; 7 bases match TRBD2. The CDR3 sequence is 12 residues long. Germline loops: CDR1 KGHDR, CDR2 SFDVKD. The ends lost 3 bases at V and 10 bases at J; junction bases unmatched: 2.

This clonotype was recorded a few times. The gene calls are TRBV4-3 and TRBJ1-3; possibly TRBD1 for D (5 bases). The CDR3 is 14 amino acids. Germline-derived CDR1 and CDR2 are LGHNA and YSLEER. The V and J ends lost 9 bases and 2 bases respectively, with 14 bases between them. CDR3 coding DNA: TGCGCCAGTAGGCAGGGAGTAGCTGGAAACACCATATATTTT. It yields the protein CASRQGVAGNTIYF.

This clonotype has just a few counts. V is TRBV29-1 and J is TRBJ2-2, with 8 bases lining up with TRBD2. Per germline, CDR1 SQVTM and CDR2 ANQGSEA. The V and J ends lost 1 base and 2 bases, in that order; junction bases with no gene match: 3. The CDR3 totals 15 residues. CDR3 sequence (DNA): TGCAGCGTTGAAGTGGGGACTAGAAACACCGGGGAGCTGTTTTTT. This gives the protein CSVEVGTRNTGELFF.

The gene calls are TRBV6-1 and TRBJ2-1; the match to TRBD2 covers 12 bases. This CDR3 is built from 16 residues. After removal of 1 base from V and 4 bases from J, the junction contained 2 bases not matched to a gene. Germline CDR1 is MNHNS and CDR2 is SASEGT. The CDR3 loop reads CASSEELAGGYNEQFF. Here the CDR3 DNA reads TGTGCCAGCAGTGAAGAACTAGCGGGGGGATACAATGAGCAGTTCTTC.

This clonotype was observed many times. The chain has TRBV4-3 and TRBJ2-7; TRBD2 matches 11 bases. The CDR3 spans 15 residues. Germline V CDR1 and CDR2: LGHNA, YSLEER. V lost 4 bases and J lost 3; bases outside the gene matches: 5. CDR3 nucleotides: TGCGCCAGCAGCCTTATAGCGGGAGGGGACTACGAGCAGTACTTC. This sequence encodes CASSLIAGGDYEQYF.

This clonotype has more than one count but fewer than ten. The chain recombines TRBV7-6 with TRBJ2-2; D may be TRBD2 (6 bases). The length of the CDR3 is 15 residues. Germline assignment: CDR1 SGHVS and CDR2 FNYEAQ. Trimming took off 1 base at V and 5 bases at J, with 11 bases between the two ends. CDR3: CASSLVVGGTGELFF. CDR3 nucleotides: TGTGCCAGCAGCTTAGTAGTGGGAGGAACCGGGGAGCTGTTTTTT.

The chain couples TRBV2 to TRBJ2-1; D remains ambiguous. The CDR3 runs to 16 residues. The germline V gene encodes CDR1 SNHLY and CDR2 FYNNEI. V lost 2 bases to trimming and J lost 4 bases, with 15 bases between them. CDR3 protein: CASSERSPSPYNEQFF. CDR3 bases: TGTGCCAGCAGTGAAAGGTCACCATCACCTTACAATGAGCAGTTCTTC.

The CDR3 here is CASSKTDSQGGSYTF. CDR3 nucleotide sequence: TGTGCCAGCAGCAAAACGGACAGCCAAGGAGGGAGCTACACCTTC. The chain couples TRBV21-1 to TRBJ1-2. TRBV21-1 represents a pseudogene. The CDR3 has 15 amino acids.

The rearrangement uses TRBV10-3 and TRBJ2-3; D possibly corresponds to TRBD1 (5 bases). Germline V lookup: CDR1 ENHRY, CDR2 SYGVKD. V dropped 6 bases and J dropped 0 bases, with 10 bases sitting between them. CDR3 length equals 14 residues. The CDR3 here is CAIRGVTSTDTQYF. In nucleotides, the CDR3 is TGTGCCATCAGAGGGGTTACGAGCACAGATACGCAGTATTTT.

This clonotype was counted between two and nine times. The rearrangement joins TRBV7-8 to TRBJ2-4, with a tentative D call TRBD2 (6 bases). Germline V gene sequence: CDR1 SGHVS, CDR2 FQNEAQ. This CDR3 has 15 residues. V was pared by 5 bases and J by 1 base, with 12 bases between. The CDR3 nucleotides are TGTGCCAGCAGCGGGGACTCAAGGGCCAAAAACATTCAGTACTTC. Protein product: CASSGDSRAKNIQYF.